The entry that follows covers one T cell receptor (beta chain) sequence. This clone's antigen is unknown. Base qualities are not recorded, but no much larger clone differs from it by a single base. This sample is drawn from a study of T-cell memory formation after mild COVID-19 (dated by TCRdb to about 2021). In terms of the full investigation: Most TCR sequence clusters were specific to one of the two donors. T-cell clones expanding and contracting after mild COVID-19 in two donors were tracked by longitudinal TCRalpha and TCRbeta repertoire sequencing. The cohort comprised two young, previously healthy adult volunteers, one female and one male.

PBMCs were isolated by Ficoll-Paque density gradient centrifugation. At the junction V is shortened by 2 bases and J by 7 bases, with 14 bases in between. According to the germline V gene, CDR1 reads MGHRA and CDR2 reads YSYEKL. The CDR3 contains 14 residues, cysteine and phenylalanine counted. Just CDR3 DNA is preserved here, 42 bases in frame from base 1. Data came from an Illumina NovaSeq 6000. Using 5'RACE with constant-segment primers, TCRalpha and TCRbeta cDNA libraries were constructed, with sample barcodes and unique molecular identifiers added in the process. Trizol reagent was used to extract RNA from every sample. Library amplification was performed in two PCR steps, and a second sample barcode and Illumina TruSeq adapters were introduced in the second step. Sequencing of the libraries was done on an Illumina NovaSeq, producing 2 x 150 bp paired-end reads. Per the authors' processing: The reads were demultiplexed and collapsed into UMI-guided consensus sequences using migec v1.2.7. With mixcr v2.1.11, UMI consensuses were aligned to TRA and TRB V and J templates and assembled into clonotypes. A clonotype was counted as expanded or contracted only when both edgeR and NoisET called the clonotype significant, with the noise models trained on biological replicates. For edgeR calls, a false discovery rate-adjusted p below 0.01 and a log2 fold-change threshold of 1 were applied. As an exploratory analysis of dynamics, max-normalized trajectories of the 1000 most abundant clonotypes were examined by PCA with hierarchical clustering. Separately sequenced CD4+ and CD8+ repertoires were used to assign a CD4 or CD8 phenotype to each responding clone. TCRdb's own reprocessing of the public reads used fastp at Q25 and MiXCR and kept productive beta chains. When rows share a CDR3 protein, they turn into one entry using the most common DNA and genes. These V and J calls rely on TCRdb rather than the paper's analysis. In this sample the table shows roughly 190,000 distinct CDR3 sequences, about 10% of which occur a single time. The ten largest make up less than 4% of the sample.

The full study reports these points: Whether the second-wave clones peaking on day 37 were SARS-CoV-2 specific was not confirmed. Only a couple of mild cases were covered by the study, and larger cohorts that include severe cases with pre-infection samples were considered necessary. Balanced CD4/CD8 phenotypes were observed for clones contracting from day 15 to 85, whereas a bias towards CD4+ was observed for a second wave of clones expanding from day 15 to 37. The detection of some responding clones in pre-infection memory suggests that pre-existing cross-reactive memory T cells joined the SARS-CoV-2 response. Contracting CD4+ clones were found mainly in CM and EM memory subsets, while CD8+ clones were enriched in EMRA.

Recombination connected TRBV4-1 to TRBJ1-2; a tentative D call is TRBD1 (6 bases match). This sequence was found in a man younger than 35 who had mild COVID-19 (a few samples of this study predate the infection). The sample titles of this study are shuffled in the database, so cell type and time point are left out; the donor was told from shared clones. Sequencing was carried out using PBMCs or a T cell subset sorted from them (not recorded which). The CDR3 protein: CASSQPGRGGGYTF. The DNA sequence follows: TGCGCCAGCAGCCAACCCGGCAGGGGCGGTGGCTACACCTTC.